The subject of this entry is one T cell receptor beta chain. The method was immunoSEQ multiplex PCR; TCRdb's version includes in-frame clones alone and lacks a portion of them. The profile shows fewer than 250,000 clones, 88% of them singletons. V trimming: 6 bases; J trimming: 0 bases; junction bases outside the gene matches: 7. This CDR3 region has 15 residues. Germline V gene lookup returns CDR1 SGHNT and CDR2 YYREEE (reference sequence). The sample comes from a study of blood T cell repertoires in COVID-19. Study overall: There were acute and convalescent COVID-19 samples, and they came from the United States, Italy and Spain.

Participants, roughly 18 to 90 years old, spanned approximately 26 US areas. Cohort allocation depended upon clinical history that participants reported. V gene TRBV5-4 combines with J gene TRBJ2-5, with TRBD1 matching over 8 bases. The sequence came from a woman aged 50 to 60 with acute COVID-19. The source material was PBMCs or T cells enriched from blood (not recorded which). This CDR3 is CASNPGGVNQETQYF. CDR3 in DNA: TGTGCCAGCAACCCAGGGGGCGTTAACCAAGAGACCCAGTACTTC.